The 5 T cell receptor beta chains below all came from one sample that was sequenced in a study of post-analysis software for immune sequencing data. The antigens of these receptors remain unknown. Unique molecular identifiers were present in the TCR beta cDNA libraries. TCRdb re-called the PCR reads with MiXCR, one entry per CDR3 protein. The data show roughly 400,000 distinct CDR3 sequences, with approximately 37% seen just once and about 7.6% held by the top ten. Study-level findings and limits: TRBV5-6, TRBV5-1 and TRBV20-1 belonged to a set of roughly five TRBV segments that were more frequent in patients than controls.

Sequencing input: blood. These receptors all stem from a girl aged 2-9 years with multiple sclerosis.

The table lists this clonotype with a few counts. The junction and the germline gene differ at one end; a read error may be behind it. This sequence joins TRBV12-3 or TRBV12-4 and TRBJ2-1; tentatively, D is TRBD2 (6 bases). This CDR3 has 15 residues. This CDR3 reads CASSPSGLSHNEQFF. For the CDR3, the DNA is TGTGCCAGCAGTCCTTCGGGACTCTCCCACAATGAGCAGTTCTTC.

Only a few counts were recorded for this clonotype. The J gene is TRBJ2-4, the V gene TRBV28; no clear D gene. Trimming removed 3 bases from V and 9 bases from J, with 18 bases in between. Germline CDR1 is MDHEN and CDR2 is SYDVKM. The CDR3 spans 15 residues. The CDR3 sequence is CASSFMPTASGIQYF. CDR3 coding DNA: TGTGCCAGCAGTTTTATGCCCACAGCGTCCGGCATTCAGTACTTC.

The rearrangement links TRBV4-2 to TRBJ2-7, with 16 bases identical to TRBD2. The end of the DNA fits TRBJ2-4 better, so the J call may be wrong. Germline lookup yields CDR1 LGHNA and CDR2 YNFKEQ. The CDR3 contains 19 residues. CDR3 in amino acids: CASSPGTSGGGRIWDIQYF. Here the CDR3 DNA reads TGTGCCAGCAGCCCGGGGACTAGCGGGGGGGGCCGCATCTGGGACATTCAGTACTTC.

This clonotype was observed a few times. The rearrangement joins TRBV10-3 to TRBJ2-7; the match to TRBD1 covers 9 bases. CDR3 size: 13 residues. Unmatched junction bases numbered 9, after V lost 10 bases and J lost 5 bases. Looked up from germline, CDR1 is ENHRY and CDR2 is SYGVKD. The CDR3 sequence: CATAGTGTNEQYF. CDR3 DNA sequence: TGTGCCACAGCCGGGACAGGGACCAACGAGCAGTACTTC.

This clonotype came up once. The chain is built from TRBV5-1 and TRBJ2-4; 7 positions match TRBD2. CDR1 is SGHRS, CDR2 YFSETQ, per germline. The junction had 16 bases not matched to a gene; V was cut back by 4 bases and J by 15 bases. This CDR3 is 14 amino acids long. The CDR3 spells CASSHSGIGYERYF. The CDR3 bases are TGCGCCAGCAGCCACAGCGGGATCGGCTACGAGCGGTACTTC.